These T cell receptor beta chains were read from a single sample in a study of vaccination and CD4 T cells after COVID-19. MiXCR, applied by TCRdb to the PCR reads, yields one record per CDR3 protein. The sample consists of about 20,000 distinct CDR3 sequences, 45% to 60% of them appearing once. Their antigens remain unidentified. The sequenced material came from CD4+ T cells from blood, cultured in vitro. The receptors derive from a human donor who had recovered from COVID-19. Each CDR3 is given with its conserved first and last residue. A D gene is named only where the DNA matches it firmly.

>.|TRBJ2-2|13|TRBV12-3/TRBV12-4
CASSWDRGGELFF
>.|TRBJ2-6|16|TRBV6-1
CASSEQPYSGANVLTF
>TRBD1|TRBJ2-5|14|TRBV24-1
CATSVAGGEETQYF
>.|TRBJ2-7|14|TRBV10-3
CAISEGLEYYEQYF
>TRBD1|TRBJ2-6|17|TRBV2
CASSERQGNSGANVLTF
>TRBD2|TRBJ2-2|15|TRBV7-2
CASGLAGHATGELFF
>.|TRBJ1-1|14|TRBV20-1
CSASTGVSWAEAFF
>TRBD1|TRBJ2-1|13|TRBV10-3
CASRIRTGASSFF
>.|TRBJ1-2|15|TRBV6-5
CASSYVHREHYGYTF
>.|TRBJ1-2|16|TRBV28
CASSPPPGQANYGYTF
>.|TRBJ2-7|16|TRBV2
CASRETLHGSSYEQYF
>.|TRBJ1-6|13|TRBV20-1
CSARAAAGSPLHF
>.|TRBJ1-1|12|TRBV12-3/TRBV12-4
CASSFGGSEAFF
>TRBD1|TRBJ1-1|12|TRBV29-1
CSGGQLNSEAFF
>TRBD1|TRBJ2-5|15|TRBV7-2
CASSSQIDREETQYF
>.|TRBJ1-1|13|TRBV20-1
CSASLDEATEAFF
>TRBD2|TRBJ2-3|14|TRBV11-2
CASSLEGTSGAQYF
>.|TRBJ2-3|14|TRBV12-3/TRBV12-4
CASSLLAGADTQYF
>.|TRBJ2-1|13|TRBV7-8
CASSSGPDNEQFF